The rows below give T cell receptor beta chains drawn from one sample of a study of PD-1 blockade in mismatch repair-deficient tumors. Profiled with immunoSEQ multiplex PCR; TCRdb holds only in-frame clones, not every one. The table has under 150,000 clones, around 83% seen once. The sample was peripheral blood, taken 44 weeks after starting pembrolizumab. Receptor source: an adult with mismatch repair-deficient cancer. CDR3s include the opening cysteine and the closing phenylalanine or tryptophan. D genes are given only for firm matches. Rows may omit the clone size; those that give it use once, few, many or a size class.

cdr3_nt,cdr3_aa,v_call,d_call,clone_size,j_call
TGTGCTAGTGGTTTGGCAGGGGGCGTTGGCACAGATACGCAGTATTTT,CASGLAGGVGTDTQYF,TRBV12-5,TRBD1,-,TRBJ2-3
TGTGCCAGCAGTTACTACGGCAGGGGCACAGATACGCAGTATTTT,CASSYYGRGTDTQYF,TRBV6-5,-,-,TRBJ2-3
TGTGCCTGGAGTACAGGGACAGGGGTAGAGCAGTACTTC,CAWSTGTGVEQYF,TRBV30,TRBD1,-,TRBJ2-7
TGCGCCAGCAGCTACGTAGAGGGGGGGACTAGCGTACCCGGGGAGCTGTTTTTT,CASSYVEGGTSVPGELFF,TRBV4-1,TRBD2,-,TRBJ2-2
TGTGCCAGCAGCGTAGGTCCCACAGATACGCAGTATTTT,CASSVGPTDTQYF,TRBV9,-,-,TRBJ2-3
TGTGCCAGCAGCCTCGGGACTAGTCTCTACAATGAGCAGTTCTTC,CASSLGTSLYNEQFF,TRBV9,TRBD2,-,TRBJ2-1
TGCGCCAGCAGGCCGGGACAGGGCTACGAGCAGTACTTC,CASRPGQGYEQYF,TRBV10-2,TRBD1,-,TRBJ2-7
TGTGCCAGCAGCCGGACAGGGGATGAGACCCAGTACTTC,CASSRTGDETQYF,TRBV9,TRBD1,few,TRBJ2-5
TGCGCCAGCAGTGATCCCTCACAGGGGATATACGAGCAGTACTTC,CASSDPSQGIYEQYF,TRBV10-2,TRBD1,-,TRBJ2-7
TGTGCCAGCAGTGCGGGTAGCGGGAGCACAGATACGCAGTATTTT,CASSAGSGSTDTQYF,TRBV6-4,TRBD2,many,TRBJ2-3
TGTGCCAGCAGTTTCTCCGTAGCCTACGAGCAGTACTTC,CASSFSVAYEQYF,TRBV28,-,-,TRBJ2-7
TGTGCCAGCAGCTTGCTGGGGCTAGCGGGGGGGACCGGGGAGCTGTTTTTT,CASSLLGLAGGTGELFF,TRBV5-6,TRBD2,-,TRBJ2-2
TGCGCCAGCATCGCCGGGACAGGGAGCTACAATGAGCAGTTCTTC,CASIAGTGSYNEQFF,TRBV5-1,TRBD1,large,TRBJ2-1
TGTGCCAGCAGAACGGGGGGGGCGAGCTATGGCTACACCTTC,CASRTGGASYGYTF,TRBV6-6,-,-,TRBJ1-2
TGTGCCAGCAGCTTAGGGTCGGATGAGCAGTTCTTC,CASSLGSDEQFF,TRBV7-9,-,-,TRBJ2-1
TGCGCCAGCAGCTTGGCAGGTGGCAGCTCAGTACAAGAGACCCAGTACTTC,CASSLAGGSSVQETQYF,TRBV5-1,-,-,TRBJ2-5
TGTGCCAGCAGTGCCACAGGGAACACTGAAGCTTTCTTT,CASSATGNTEAFF,TRBV25-1,-,-,TRBJ1-1
TGTGCCAGCAGTTTTACAGGACGTGTCACTGAAGCTTTCTTT,CASSFTGRVTEAFF,TRBV27,-,-,TRBJ1-1
TGTGCCAGCAGCCAAGAGGACCGTAGCAATCAGCCCCAGCATTTT,CASSQEDRSNQPQHF,TRBV4-2,-,-,TRBJ1-5
TGTGCCACCAGCAGAGATGGGGGCTCTGGGGCCAACGTCCTGACTTTC,CATSRDGGSGANVLTF,TRBV15,-,-,TRBJ2-6
TGTGCCAGCTCACCACTAGCGGGAGAAACCTACAATGAGCAGTTCTTC,CASSPLAGETYNEQFF,TRBV18,TRBD2,-,TRBJ2-1
TGCGCCAGCAGCCAAGATTGGGACACCTTAGGGAACACTGAAGCTTTCTTT,CASSQDWDTLGNTEAFF,TRBV4-1,-,-,TRBJ1-1